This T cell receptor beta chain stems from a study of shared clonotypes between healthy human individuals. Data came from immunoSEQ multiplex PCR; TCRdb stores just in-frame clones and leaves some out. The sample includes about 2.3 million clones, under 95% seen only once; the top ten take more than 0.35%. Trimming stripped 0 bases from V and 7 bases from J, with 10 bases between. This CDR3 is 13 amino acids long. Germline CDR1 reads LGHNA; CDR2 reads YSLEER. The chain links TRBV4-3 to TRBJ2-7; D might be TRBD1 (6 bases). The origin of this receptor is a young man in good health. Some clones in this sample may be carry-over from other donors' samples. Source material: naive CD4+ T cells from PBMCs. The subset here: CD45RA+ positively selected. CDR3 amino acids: CASSQERGSEQYF. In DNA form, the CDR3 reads TGCGCCAGCAGCCAAGAAAGGGGGTCGGAGCAGTACTTC.